This TCR beta chain was observed in a study of Ad26.COV2.S vaccination and SARS-CoV-2 variants (dated by TCRdb to about 2021). Some background on the complete study: Donors in the vaccine arm were drawn from COV1001, a multicentre, randomized, double-blind, placebo-controlled phase I-IIa trial testing Ad26.COV2.S in healthy adults. Participants in the trial were split at random into five groups of five each, receiving low-dose or high-dose Ad26.COV2.S once or twice, or else placebo on both occasions. The TCR-sequenced set comprised around 30 samples: approximately 20 Ad26.COV2.S vaccine recipients, 5 placebo recipients and 8 SARS-CoV-2 convalescent individuals. Investigators did not know the trial group allocation while performing experiments and assessing outcomes. TCRbeta repertoire sequencing was used to assess the specificity and breadth of SARS-CoV-2-reactive T cell receptors after Ad26.COV2.S vaccination. Dosing of Ad26.COV2.S was intramuscular, at either 5x10^10 or 1x10^11 viral particles, delivered as one shot or as two shots spaced 56 days apart. Overall results and qualifications from the work: The study was not powered to compare responses between vaccine doses or regimens. The authors noted that the TCR breadth and depth analyses may have underestimated total T cell responses. After vaccination, spike-specific CD8+ and CD4+ T cell responses were reported to show substantial breadth. Compared with placebo recipients, Ad26.COV2.S recipients showed higher spike-specific TCR breadth (P = 0.0014). Non-spike TCR breadth was comparable between vaccine and placebo recipients, consistent with the vaccine containing only spike.

With respect to this clone: The clone's antigen remains unknown. No quality values exist for individual bases; no much larger clone is one base distant.

Reading the germline V gene gives CDR1 LGHNA and CDR2 YNFKEQ. Inclusive of the bounding cysteine and phenylalanine, the CDR3 is 16 residues long. The retained sequence is limited to the CDR3, 48 bases, with the frame set at the first base. Cut back by 0 bases and 0 bases, the V and J ends lie 12 bases apart. The treatment or condition label, read with the paper, signifies: roughly 19 received Ad26.COV2.S at low or high dose, single or two shots; about 5 received placebo; per-sample allocation not given. For vaccine and placebo recipients, repertoires were sequenced using samples collected on day 63 after the first injection. In Cohort 1b, 25 to 30 adults aged 18-55 years were enrolled at a single site in Boston, USA, between 29 July and 7 August 2020. Ad26.COV2.S was a replication-incompetent adenovirus type 26 vector that expressed a prefusion-stabilized SARS-CoV-2 spike protein derived from the original Wuhan strain.

The immunoSEQ Assay was the method used to sequence TCRbeta CDR3 regions. After extraction, genomic DNA underwent amplification by bias-controlled multiplex PCR, followed by high-throughput sequencing. The paper's processing steps were these. Collapsing and filtering of sequences were performed to quantify the absolute abundance of each unique TCRbeta CDR3 region. T cell fraction was estimated by normalizing TCRbeta template counts to usable DNA, with usable DNA measured through amplification of reference genes found in all nucleated cells. Repertoire TCRs were annotated as SARS-CoV-2-specific when V gene, CDR3 amino acid sequence and J gene were exactly matched to a known reactive TCR set. The reference SARS-CoV-2 TCR set was obtained from MIRA and was filtered for enrichment in COVID-19-positive ImmuneCODE repertoires, whereby public or cross-reactive TCRs were removed. Using the MIRA antigens, annotated TCRs were further analysed by specific ORF or by position within an ORF. Breadth was defined as annotated unique rearrangements over total unique productive rearrangements; depth was the summed frequency of those rearrangements. TCR breadth was compared between groups using two-sided Wilcoxon rank-sum tests. Not all clones reach the TCRdb copy of this immuneACCESS table, which keeps in-frame sequences only. Checked studies attribute under half of the gap to unresolved V genes and leave the rest unexplained. That table gives V, J and clone size, and the DNA gave D and trimming. The sample records around 320,000 clones, roughly 91% of which are singletons. The top ten clonotypes cover around 3.6% of the sample.

This TCR was recovered from a person between 18 and 65 years old who received the Ad26.COV2.S COVID-19 vaccine or a placebo. This sequence uses TRBV4-2 and TRBJ2-7, and possibly TRBD2, on 5 matching bases. The sequenced sample was peripheral blood, obtained in a trial of Ad26.COV2.S vaccine versus placebo. The CDR3 is CASSQEYPGSSYEQYF. The DNA is TGTGCCAGCAGCCAAGAGTATCCGGGAAGCTCCTACGAGCAGTACTTC.